What follows are 30 T cell receptor beta chains derived from one specimen sequenced in a study of identical twins. In TCRdb, the 5' RACE reads were re-called with MiXCR into one record per CDR3 protein. The sample yields 500,000 to 600,000 distinct CDR3 sequences, around 20% seen once. The same data also contributed to another study, on T cells expressing NK-cell markers.

Sequenced: CD4+ T cells sorted from blood. The receptor source for this set is a woman aged 18-29 years in good health.

V is TRBV5-1 and J is TRBJ2-7; D not resolved. Trimming cost V 5 bases and J 1 base, with 16 bases left between them. CDR3 length: 15 amino acids. The germline gives CDR1 SGHRS, CDR2 YFSETQ. The CDR3 spells CASRYNNQPSYEQYF. CDR3 DNA: TGCGCCAGCAGATATAACAACCAACCATCCTACGAGCAGTACTTC.

The chain uses TRBV20-1 and TRBJ2-7, with 12 bases aligning to TRBD2. The V gene end was trimmed by 0 bases and the J gene end by 5 bases; junction bases not matched to a gene: 8. This CDR3 is 16 amino acids long. The germline V gene has CDR1 DFQATT and CDR2 SNEGSKA (reference sequence). CDR3 protein: CSARDPASGGADEQYF. CDR3 bases: TGCAGTGCTAGAGATCCGGCTAGCGGGGGGGCCGACGAGCAGTACTTC.

The chain couples TRBV12-3 or TRBV12-4 to TRBJ2-3, with D tentatively TRBD1 or TRBD2 (6 bases each). This CDR3 is 16 amino acids long. Deletions cut 4 bases from V and 2 bases from J, with 16 bases between. For the CDR3, the DNA is TGTGCCAGCAGTTGGGCCAGGACGGGGGCCACAGATACGCAGTATTTT. Its translation is CASSWARTGATDTQYF.

The sample holds a few counts of this clonotype. The chain combines TRBV20-1 with TRBJ1-2; weak D call: TRBD1 (6 bases). Per germline, CDR1 DFQATT and CDR2 SNEGSKA (reference sequence). The CDR3 consists of 13 residues. V lost 5 bases and J 7 bases, leaving 17 bases between the germline ends. CDR3 sequence (DNA): TGCAGTGCTCGGACAGATATGTCCCTTGGCTACACCTTC. It is translated as CSARTDMSLGYTF.

This clonotype was observed at least ten times. The rearrangement joins TRBV20-1 to TRBJ2-3, with D perhaps matching TRBD1 (6 bases). Germline V gene lookup returns CDR1 DFQATT and CDR2 SNEGSKA (reference sequence). This CDR3 comprises 15 residues. V dropped 1 base and J dropped 3 bases, with 14 bases sitting between them. CDR3 protein: CSARVQGMRTDTQYF. In DNA, the CDR3 is TGCAGTGCTAGAGTCCAGGGGATGCGTACAGATACGCAGTATTTT.

The genes are TRBV20-1 and TRBJ2-7, with 9 bases lining up with TRBD1. Germline CDR1 and CDR2: DFQATT and SNEGSKA (reference sequence). This CDR3 region has 13 residues. Unmatched junction bases numbered 7, after V lost 5 bases and J lost 5 bases. Here the CDR3 reads CSAEQGASHEQYF. CDR3 bases: TGCAGTGCTGAACAGGGGGCATCCCACGAGCAGTACTTC.

The chain is built from TRBV20-1 and TRBJ2-1, with D maybe TRBD2 (7 bases). CDR3 length equals 14 residues. CDR1 and CDR2 (germline): DFQATT, SNEGSKA (reference sequence). The V and J ends lost 3 bases and 5 bases respectively, with 14 bases between them. The CDR3 reads CSASYRGANNEQFF. The CDR3 region has the DNA TGCAGTGCTAGCTACCGGGGGGCTAACAATGAGCAGTTCTTC.

This clonotype was seen repeatedly, ten times or more. The CDR3 DNA reads as TGTGCCATTCGACAGGTCTTAGGGGAGCAGTACTTC. It encodes CAIRQVLGEQYF. The chain uses TRBV10-3 and TRBJ2-7, with D possibly TRBD1 on 6 matching bases. Trimming cost V 9 bases and J 7 bases, with 16 bases left between them. Germline CDR1 and CDR2: ENHRY and SYGVKD. The CDR3 totals 12 residues.

This chain links TRBV11-2 with TRBJ2-7; 7 bases are a match to TRBD2. Germline values: CDR1 SGHAT, CDR2 FQNNGV. Unmatched junction bases numbered 9, after V lost 5 bases and J lost 2 bases. This CDR3 has 15 amino acids. CDR3 sequence reads: CASSQTPGTTYEQYF. CDR3 nucleotide sequence: TGTGCCAGCAGCCAAACCCCCGGGACTACCTACGAGCAGTACTTC.

The chain combines TRBV3-1 with TRBJ1-1; D is ambiguous. The germline gives CDR1 LGHDT, CDR2 YNNKEL (reference sequence). The length of the CDR3 is 15 residues. Trimming stripped 2 bases from V and 1 base from J, with 11 bases between. The CDR3 bases are TGTGCCAGCAGCCAACGTCTGGACGGGAACACTGAAGCTTTCTTT. It yields the protein CASSQRLDGNTEAFF.

This clonotype has more than one count but fewer than ten. The chain carries TRBV4-3 and TRBJ1-2; no reliable D call. V was shortened by 1 base and J by 5 bases, with 11 bases between the two germline ends. The CDR3 consists of 14 residues. CDR1 and CDR2 (germline): LGHNA, YSLEER. CDR3 protein: CASSQAERKYGYTF. The CDR3 DNA sequence: TGCGCCAGCAGCCAAGCAGAACGGAAGTATGGCTACACCTTC.

This clonotype was found a few times. The J gene is TRBJ2-7, the V gene TRBV29-1; unclear D gene. This CDR3 has 12 amino acids. Per germline, CDR1 SQVTM and CDR2 ANQGSEA. V shed 3 bases and J shed 3 bases, with 9 bases lying between them. Here the CDR3 DNA reads TGCAGCGTTGAGCTTGCAGGCTACGAGCAGTACTTC. It codes for CSVELAGYEQYF.

This clonotype was seen at least ten times. The rearrangement links TRBV7-9 to TRBJ1-1; weak D call: TRBD1 (6 bases). Per the germline V gene, CDR1 is SEHNR and CDR2 is FQNEAQ (reference sequence). The CDR3 is made up of 14 amino acids. V shed 1 base and J shed 7 bases, with 13 bases lying between them. The CDR3 region is CASSLVGGAGEAFF. CDR3 nucleotide sequence: TGTGCCAGCAGCTTAGTTGGGGGGGCTGGTGAAGCTTTCTTT.

This clonotype occurred a few times. The chain links TRBV4-3 to TRBJ2-7, with TRBD2 identical over 12 bases. Germline V gene lookup returns CDR1 LGHNA and CDR2 YSLEER. J lost 2 bases, V lost 3 bases, and 5 bases had no gene match. The CDR3 is 16 residues long. As DNA, the CDR3 is TGCGCCAGCAGCCACGAACTAGCGGGAGGAACCTACGAGCAGTACTTC. Protein sequence: CASSHELAGGTYEQYF.

The table lists this clonotype with a few counts. The chain uses TRBV4-2 and TRBJ2-5, with a possible D match to TRBD1 (5 bases). The germline gives CDR1 LGHNA, CDR2 YNFKEQ. V lost 3 bases and J 5 bases, leaving 16 bases between the germline ends. The CDR3 sequence is 15 residues long. CDR3 in DNA: TGTGCCAGCAGCCACTCGACAGCCTACGGGGAGACCCAGTACTTC. Its translation: CASSHSTAYGETQYF.

This clonotype was counted a few times. This sequence joins TRBV30 and TRBJ2-1, with 7 bases matching TRBD2. With 6 bases clipped from V and 4 bases from J, the junction kept 9 bases outside the gene matches. CDR1 is GTSNPN and CDR2 is SVGIG in the germline V gene (reference sequence). The CDR3 contains 14 residues. The CDR3 loop is CACSSGRMYNEQFF. In DNA, the CDR3 is TGTGCCTGCTCTAGCGGCAGAATGTACAATGAGCAGTTCTTC.

The CDR3 reads CSARAPGSSTDTQYF. CDR3 in DNA: TGCAGTGCTAGAGCCCCGGGGTCCAGCACAGATACGCAGTATTTT. V gene TRBV20-1 combines with J gene TRBJ2-3, with a tentative D call TRBD2 (5 bases). The CDR3 is made up of 15 amino acids. With 1 base removed from V and 0 bases from J, the gap between germline ends came to 11 bases. Germline CDR1 and CDR2: DFQATT and SNEGSKA (reference sequence).

This clonotype was counted only a few times. The chain couples TRBV25-1 to TRBJ1-2; perhaps TRBD1 as D (5 bases). With 5 bases removed from V and 5 bases from J, the gap between germline ends came to 12 bases. The V gene's germline CDR1 is MGHDK and CDR2 SYGVNS. The CDR3 consists of 13 residues. CDR3: CASSPSGEYGYTF. The DNA of the CDR3 is TGTGCCAGCAGTCCCTCGGGGGAGTATGGCTACACCTTC.

This clonotype has a count of ten or more. V gene TRBV5-1 combines with J gene TRBJ2-1; no clear D gene. The CDR3 runs to 12 residues. Germline-derived CDR1 and CDR2 are SGHRS and YFSETQ. The germline V and J ends were trimmed by 5 bases and 2 bases, with 5 bases remaining between them. DNA for the CDR3: TGCGCCAGCAGTGGTGCCTACAATGAGCAGTTCTTC. Its translation is CASSGAYNEQFF.

This clonotype came up a few times. The chain joins TRBV29-1 to TRBJ1-2, with 8 bases fitting TRBD1. There are 12 residues in the CDR3. V shed 5 bases and J 8 bases; nucleotides not matched to a gene: 7. Germline loops: CDR1 SQVTM, CDR2 ANQGSEA. The CDR3 bases are TGCAGCGTTACCAGGGGGCTAGAGGGCTACACCTTC. It translates to CSVTRGLEGYTF.

This clonotype has only a few counts. The chain combines TRBV5-1 with TRBJ1-5; no clear D gene. The V and J ends lost 0 bases and 2 bases respectively, with 6 bases between them. CDR1 SGHRS and CDR2 YFSETQ come from the germline V gene. This CDR3 has 14 amino acids. CDR3 sequence (DNA): TGCGCCAGCAGCTTGGGTATCGGCAATCAGCCCCAGCATTTT. Protein: CASSLGIGNQPQHF.

This chain uses TRBV29-1 with TRBJ2-5; D is ambiguous. V lost 4 bases, J lost 1 base, and 7 bases lay in between. There are 12 residues in the CDR3. Germline assignment: CDR1 SQVTM and CDR2 ANQGSEA. The CDR3 DNA reads TGCAGCGTTGTGGGAATCCAAGAGACCCAGTACTTC. Amino acids: CSVVGIQETQYF.

This clonotype occurred a few times. The CDR3 here is CASSLEGTFAYNEQFF. CDR3 in DNA: TGCGCCAGCAGCTTGGAGGGGACTTTCGCATACAATGAGCAGTTCTTC. This chain links TRBV5-1 with TRBJ2-1, with TRBD2 as a possible D gene (6 bases). Between the trimmed V and J ends, which lost 0 bases and 4 bases, there was a span of 14 bases. Germline CDR1 SGHRS, CDR2 YFSETQ. CDR3 length: 16 amino acids.

The genes are TRBV7-2 and TRBJ2-7; no firm D call. V was shortened by 1 base and J by 4 bases, with 8 bases between the two germline ends. Germline V gene sequence: CDR1 SGHTA, CDR2 FQGNSA. The CDR3 is 13 residues long. CDR3 DNA sequence: TGTGCCAGCAGCTTAGAGGCGGATTACGAGCAGTACTTC. This translates into CASSLEADYEQYF.

This clonotype has a handful of counts. The rearrangement joins TRBV12-3 or TRBV12-4 to TRBJ2-3; D remains ambiguous. Trimming stripped 5 bases from V and 6 bases from J, with 12 bases between. This CDR3 has 13 amino acids. The CDR3 protein is CASSPTPADTQYF. The DNA for the CDR3 is TGTGCCAGCAGTCCGACCCCTGCCGATACGCAGTATTTT.

In this sample, this clonotype turned up many times. CDR3: CASSLRPTDTQYF. Here the CDR3 DNA reads TGCGCCAGCAGCTTACGACCGACAGATACGCAGTATTTT. The chain joins TRBV5-1 to TRBJ2-3; D is undetermined. The CDR3 runs 13 residues. The ends were cut back, 2 bases at V and 3 bases at J, with 7 bases in the middle. Per germline, CDR1 SGHRS and CDR2 YFSETQ.

This clonotype was seen more than once but under ten times. The chain is built from TRBV20-1 and TRBJ1-1; the D is unclear. The germline gives CDR1 DFQATT, CDR2 SNEGSKA (reference sequence). V was shortened by 3 bases and J by 5 bases, with 13 bases between the two germline ends. The CDR3 has 13 residues. The CDR3 protein is CSASSISKTEAFF. The DNA of the CDR3 is TGCAGTGCTAGTTCGATTTCTAAGACTGAAGCTTTCTTT.

This clonotype was recorded a few times. This rearrangement joins TRBV12-3 or TRBV12-4 to TRBJ1-1; D is uncertain. The CDR3 is 16 amino acids. V was cut by 7 bases and J by 1 base, with 19 bases left in between. CDR3: CASNTLVAYSNTEAFF. In DNA, the CDR3 is TGTGCCAGCAACACCCTCGTCGCGTATTCGAACACTGAAGCTTTCTTT.

V gene TRBV20-1 combines with J gene TRBJ2-3; D may correspond to TRBD1 or TRBD2 (5 bases each). The CDR3 covers 12 residues. Germline V CDR1 and CDR2: DFQATT, SNEGSKA (reference sequence). The CDR3 protein is CRTGRGADTQYF. In DNA form, the CDR3 reads TGCAGGACGGGAAGGGGCGCAGATACGCAGTATTTT.

The genes are TRBV21-1 and TRBJ2-3; the table's D call, TRBD2, was not checked against the DNA. TRBV21-1 counts as a pseudogene. This CDR3 spans 12 amino acids. The CDR3: CASTKGPYTQYF. In DNA form, the CDR3 reads TGTGCCAGCACCAAGGGGCCCTATACGCAGTATTTT.